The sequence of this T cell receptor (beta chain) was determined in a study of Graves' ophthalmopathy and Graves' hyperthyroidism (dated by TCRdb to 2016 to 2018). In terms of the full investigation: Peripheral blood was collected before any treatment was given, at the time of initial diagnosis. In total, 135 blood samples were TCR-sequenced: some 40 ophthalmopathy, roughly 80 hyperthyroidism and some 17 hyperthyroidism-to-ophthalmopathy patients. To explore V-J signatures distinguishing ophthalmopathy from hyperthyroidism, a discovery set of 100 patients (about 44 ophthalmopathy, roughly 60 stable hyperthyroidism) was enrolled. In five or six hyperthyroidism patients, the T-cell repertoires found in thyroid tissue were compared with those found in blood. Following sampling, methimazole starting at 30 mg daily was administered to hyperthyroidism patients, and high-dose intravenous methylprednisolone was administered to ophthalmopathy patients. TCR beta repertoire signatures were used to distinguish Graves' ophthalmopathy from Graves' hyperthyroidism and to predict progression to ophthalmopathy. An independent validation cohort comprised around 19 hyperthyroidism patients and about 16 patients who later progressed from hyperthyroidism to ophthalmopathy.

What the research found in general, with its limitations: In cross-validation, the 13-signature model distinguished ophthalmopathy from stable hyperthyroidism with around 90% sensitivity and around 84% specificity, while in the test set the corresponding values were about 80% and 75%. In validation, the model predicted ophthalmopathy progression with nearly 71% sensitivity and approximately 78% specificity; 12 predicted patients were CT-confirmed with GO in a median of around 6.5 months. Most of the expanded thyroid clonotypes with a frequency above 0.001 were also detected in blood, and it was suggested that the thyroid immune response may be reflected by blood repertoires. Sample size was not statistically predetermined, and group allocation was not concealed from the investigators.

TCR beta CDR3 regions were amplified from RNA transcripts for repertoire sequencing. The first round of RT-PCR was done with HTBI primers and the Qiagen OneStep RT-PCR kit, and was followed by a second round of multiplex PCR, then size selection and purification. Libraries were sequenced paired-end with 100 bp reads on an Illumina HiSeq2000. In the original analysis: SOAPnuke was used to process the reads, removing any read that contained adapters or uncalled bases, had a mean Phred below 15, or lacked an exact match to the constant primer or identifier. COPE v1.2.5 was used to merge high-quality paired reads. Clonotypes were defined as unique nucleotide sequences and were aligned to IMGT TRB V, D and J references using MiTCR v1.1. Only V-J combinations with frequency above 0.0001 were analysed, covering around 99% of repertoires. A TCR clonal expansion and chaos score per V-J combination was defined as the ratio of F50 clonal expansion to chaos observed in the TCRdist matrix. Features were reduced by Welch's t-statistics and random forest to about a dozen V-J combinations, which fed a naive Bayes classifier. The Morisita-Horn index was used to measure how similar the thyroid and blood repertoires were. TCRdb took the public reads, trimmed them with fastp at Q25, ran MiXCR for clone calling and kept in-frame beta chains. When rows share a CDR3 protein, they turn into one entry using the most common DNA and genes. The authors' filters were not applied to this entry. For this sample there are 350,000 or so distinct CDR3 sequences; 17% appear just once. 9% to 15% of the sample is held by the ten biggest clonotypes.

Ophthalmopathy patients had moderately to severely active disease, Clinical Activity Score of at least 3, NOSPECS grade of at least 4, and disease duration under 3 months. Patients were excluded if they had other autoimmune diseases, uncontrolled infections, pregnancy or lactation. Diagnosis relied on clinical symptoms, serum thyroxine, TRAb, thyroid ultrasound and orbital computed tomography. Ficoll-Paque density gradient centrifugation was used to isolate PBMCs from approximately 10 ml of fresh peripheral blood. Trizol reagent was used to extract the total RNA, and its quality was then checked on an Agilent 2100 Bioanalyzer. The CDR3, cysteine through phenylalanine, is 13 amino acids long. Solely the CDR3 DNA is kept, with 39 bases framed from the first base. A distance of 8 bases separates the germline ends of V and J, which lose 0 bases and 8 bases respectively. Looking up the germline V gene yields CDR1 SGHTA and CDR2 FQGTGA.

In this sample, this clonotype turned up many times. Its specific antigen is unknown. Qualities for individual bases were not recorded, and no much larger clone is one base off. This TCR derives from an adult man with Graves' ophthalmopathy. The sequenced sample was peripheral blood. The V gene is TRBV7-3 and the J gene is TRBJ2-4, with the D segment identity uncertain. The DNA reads TGTGCCAGCAGCTTAACGGGAATGGACATTCAGTACTTC. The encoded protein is CASSLTGMDIQYF.